These 22 T cell receptor beta chains share one sample of origin, sequenced in a study of lymphopenia after photon versus proton radiotherapy. Measured with immunoSEQ multiplex PCR; TCRdb has only the in-frame clones, and not every one. This sample has 6,500 to 9,000 clones, with just under 90% found just once. The sequencing here drew on peripheral blood, taken from a patient treated with photon-based radiotherapy. These receptors originate from a man in his fifties or sixties with cholangiocarcinoma.

This chain links TRBV6-9 with TRBJ1-2, with a possible D match to TRBD1 (6 bases). Looked up from germline, CDR1 is MNHGY and CDR2 is SVAAGI. The CDR3 has 15 amino acids. The V gene lost 4 bases and the J gene lost 4 bases, with 16 bases spanning the gap. Here the CDR3 reads CASSLGMDSSYGYTF. The CDR3 DNA is TGTGCCAGCAGTTTAGGTATGGACAGCTCCTATGGCTACACCTTC.

The chain uses TRBV6-4 and TRBJ2-1, with 7 bases matching TRBD1. There are 14 residues in the CDR3. CDR1 and CDR2 from the germline V gene are MRHNA and SNTAGT. Trimming at V came to 5 bases and at J to 6 bases, leaving 7 bases not matched to a gene. DNA of the CDR3: TGTGCCAGCAGTAAGGACAGGTCTGTCAATGAGCAGTTCTTC. It is translated as CASSKDRSVNEQFF.

The chain joins TRBV19 to TRBJ2-1; D is undetermined. CDR1 and CDR2 (germline): LNHDA, SQIVND (reference sequence). V lost 3 bases to trimming and J lost 6 bases, with 9 bases between them. The CDR3 sequence is 13 residues long. Written as DNA, the CDR3 is TGTGCCAGTAGTATCGTCTCCGGCAATGAGCAGTTCTTC. This translates into CASSIVSGNEQFF.

The genes are TRBV6-1 and TRBJ2-5; D may be TRBD1 (6 bases). The V and J ends lost 7 bases and 7 bases respectively, with 19 bases between them. Looked up from germline, CDR1 is MNHNS and CDR2 is SASEGT. The CDR3 spans 14 residues. The CDR3: CASTQGSSVRTQYF. The CDR3 DNA sequence: TGTGCCAGCACGCAGGGGTCGTCTGTTCGGACCCAGTACTTC.

About this clone itself: In the same sample, other DNA sequences code for this CDR3. The rearrangement joins TRBV11-2 to TRBJ1-3; D is undetermined. CDR1 is SGHAT and CDR2 is FQNNGV in the germline V gene. V was shortened by 5 bases and J by 0 bases, with 8 bases between the two germline ends. The CDR3 covers 14 residues. The CDR3 DNA reads TGTGCCAGCAGCCCGCTTAGCTCTGGAAACACCATATATTTT. It translates to CASSPLSSGNTIYF.

V and J are TRBV10-3 and TRBJ2-7; D ambiguous. The length of the CDR3 is 11 residues. The V gene lost 3 bases and the J gene lost 0 bases, with 0 bases spanning the gap. CDR1 ENHRY and CDR2 SYGVKD come from the germline V gene. CDR3 in DNA: TGTGCCATCAGTGACTCCTACGAGCAGTACTTC. Encoded protein: CAISDSYEQYF.

This sequence joins TRBV5-1 and TRBJ2-6; D is uncertain. The V end was cut by 5 bases, the J end by 0 bases, with 9 bases between. This CDR3 is built from 15 residues. Germline loops: CDR1 SGHRS, CDR2 YFSETQ. CDR3 sequence: CASRSSYSGANVLTF. The CDR3, as DNA: TGCGCCAGCAGATCATCTTACTCTGGGGCCAACGTCCTGACTTTC.

The chain recombines TRBV18 with TRBJ2-5; D is perhaps TRBD1 (6 bases). CDR1 is KGHSH, CDR2 LQKENI, per germline. Trimming removed 2 bases from V and 5 bases from J, with 15 bases in between. The CDR3 consists of 15 residues. The CDR3 spells CASSPTSGVRETQYF. CDR3 DNA: TGTGCCAGCTCACCAACCTCAGGGGTCAGGGAGACCCAGTACTTC.

The genes are TRBV22-1 and TRBJ2-6; the tabulated D call, TRBD2, remains unverified against the DNA. TRBV22-1 is marked as a pseudogene. The CDR3 is 17 residues long. CDR3 sequence reads: CPGSRLSEQSRANVLTF. Written as DNA, the CDR3 is TGTCCTGGGAGTAGGTTAAGCGAACAAAGTCGGGCCAACGTCCTGACTTTC.

The genes are TRBV6-5 and TRBJ2-1; the D gene is possibly TRBD1 (6 bases). Trimming stripped 6 bases from V and 4 bases from J, with 13 bases between. The CDR3 loop spans 14 amino acids. CDR1 and CDR2 (germline): MNHEY, SVGAGI. The CDR3 DNA reads TGTGCCAGCAGCCGCGCGACAGGATACAATGAGCAGTTCTTC. Its translation is CASSRATGYNEQFF.

The CDR3 here is CASRSSIYPYEQYF. DNA of the CDR3: TGTGCCAGCAGAAGCTCAATCTACCCCTACGAGCAGTACTTC. V gene TRBV6-5 combines with J gene TRBJ2-7, with D unresolved. Germline V gives CDR1 MNHEY, CDR2 SVGAGI. This CDR3 contains 14 residues. Trimming cost V 6 bases and J 2 bases, with 14 bases left between them.

Only a few counts were recorded for this clone. V and J are TRBV29-1 and TRBJ2-7; 11 nucleotides line up with TRBD1. Germline V CDR1 and CDR2: SQVTM, ANQGSEA. After removal of 4 bases from V and 7 bases from J, the junction contained 6 bases not matched to a gene. The CDR3 contains 13 residues. In nucleotides, the CDR3 is TGCAGCGTTGTCGGACAGGGGGCTCAGGAGCAGTACTTC. It specifies CSVVGQGAQEQYF.

The gene calls are TRBV7-2 and TRBJ2-7; 8 nucleotides match TRBD1. Germline loops: CDR1 SGHTA, CDR2 FQGNSA. The ends lost 4 bases at V and 1 base at J; junction bases unmatched: 3. CDR3 length: 14 residues. The CDR3 DNA reads as TGTGCCAGCAGCTCAGACAGGGGATCCTACGAGCAGTACTTC. This sequence encodes CASSSDRGSYEQYF.

This chain joins TRBV6-6 and TRBJ1-3, with unresolved D. V was shortened by 6 bases and J by 1 base, with 16 bases between the two germline ends. From germline, CDR1 is MNHNY and CDR2 SVGAGI (reference sequence). The CDR3 spans 16 residues. CDR3 loop: CASSYAGEVSGNTIYF. Here the CDR3 DNA reads TGTGCCAGCAGCTATGCCGGAGAGGTTTCTGGAAACACCATATATTTT.

This clone has more than one count but fewer than ten. The chain combines TRBV2 with TRBJ2-1, with TRBD1 as a possible D gene (6 bases). V lost 2 bases to trimming and J lost 7 bases, with 12 bases between them. Germline assignment: CDR1 SNHLY and CDR2 FYNNEI. The CDR3 extends over 14 amino acids. CDR3 protein: CASSESPGENEQFF. The CDR3 bases are TGTGCCAGCAGTGAAAGTCCAGGGGAGAATGAGCAGTTCTTC.

The CDR3 coding sequence is TGTGCCAGCACCAGGGAGGGTACAGCGTATGGCTACACCTTC. Its protein is CASTREGTAYGYTF. This chain uses TRBV6-1 with TRBJ1-2, with D tentatively TRBD1 (5 bases). V shed 7 bases and J shed 5 bases, with 17 bases lying between them. The CDR3 loop spans 14 amino acids. CDR1 and CDR2 from the germline V gene are MNHNS and SASEGT.

The V and J genes are TRBV19 and TRBJ2-5, with D maybe TRBD2 (5 bases). This CDR3 spans 13 amino acids. CDR1 is LNHDA and CDR2 is SQIVND in the germline V gene (reference sequence). V gave up 2 bases and J gave up 2 bases, with 6 bases separating them. DNA of the CDR3: TGTGCCAGTAGTATACGGGGACAAGAGACCCAGTACTTC. It is translated as CASSIRGQETQYF.

The CDR3 sequence is CASSSSGGKQYF. CDR3 in DNA: TGTGCCAGCAGTTCATCAGGGGGCAAGCAGTACTTC. The rearrangement uses TRBV28 and TRBJ2-7, with TRBD1 matching over 8 bases. The CDR3 consists of 12 residues. V shed 4 bases and J 8 bases; nucleotides not matched to a gene: 4. CDR1 and CDR2 (germline): MDHEN, SYDVKM.

V and J are TRBV11-2 and TRBJ1-3; D gene unclear. This CDR3 has 19 amino acids. Germline V gene lookup returns CDR1 SGHAT and CDR2 FQNNGV. Trimming pared 1 base from V and 0 bases from J, leaving 19 bases between. In DNA, the CDR3 is TGTGCCAGCAGCTTAGTCGGTTTACTGCAGCAAACCTCTGGAAACACCATATATTTT. Protein: CASSLVGLLQQTSGNTIYF.

The chain employs TRBV5-6 and TRBJ2-5; the match to TRBD1 covers 8 bases. The V segment lost 4 bases and the J segment 2 bases; nucleotides outside the gene matches: 13. The CDR3 extends over 17 amino acids. Looked up from germline, CDR1 is SGHDT and CDR2 is YYEEEE. The CDR3 region has the DNA TGTGCCAGCAGCGCTAAAACCGGACAGGGCTTACAAGAGACCCAGTACTTC. The encoded protein is CASSAKTGQGLQETQYF.

The gene calls are TRBV5-1 and TRBJ2-7, with TRBD1 matching 11 bases. Germline CDR1 is SGHRS and CDR2 is YFSETQ. This CDR3 contains 15 residues. The V segment lost 0 bases and the J segment 9 bases; nucleotides outside the gene matches: 8. Here the CDR3 DNA reads TGCGCCAGCAGCTTGGCCGAGGACAGGGGGCAAGGGCAGTACTTC. Its translation: CASSLAEDRGQGQYF.

The V gene is TRBV5-8, the J gene TRBJ1-3; D is ambiguous. There are 14 residues in the CDR3. The V gene's germline CDR1 is SGHTS and CDR2 YDEGEE. The V gene lost 2 bases and the J gene lost 0 bases, with 6 bases spanning the gap. DNA for the CDR3: TGTGCCAGCAGCTTAGACGTCTCTGGAAACACCATATATTTT. Amino acid sequence: CASSLDVSGNTIYF.